This is a list of T cell receptor beta chains from one sample in a study of cytomegalovirus exposure and HLA in healthy donors. Sequenced by immunoSEQ multiplex PCR; TCRdb stores in-frame clones only, minus some. This sample has 85,000 to 90,000 clones; about nine tenths occur once, and the top ten carry 2% to 2.5%. Sequencing was done on a sample of PBMCs. The receptor source for this set is a man younger than 30 in good health and CMV-seronegative. The CDR3 runs from the conserved cysteine through the conserved F or W. The order of the fields is D gene, clone size, J gene, V gene, CDR3 DNA, CDR3 protein. The D gene is left open where the match is weak. Only some rows state a clone size, as once, few, many or a class for expanded clones.

- - TRBJ2-3 TRBV11-2 TGTGCCAGCAGCTTAACGACAGACCCCCGGAATACGCAGTATTTT CASSLTTDPRNTQYF
- few TRBJ1-2 TRBV6-1 TGTGCCAGCAGTGAAGCTAGGAGGTCACCCTATGGCTACACCTTC CASSEARRSPYGYTF
TRBD1 - TRBJ2-7 TRBV4-1 TGCGCCAGCAGCCAAGGTGGCGGACAGGGACGTTACGAGCAGTACTTC CASSQGGGQGRYEQYF
- - TRBJ1-2 TRBV6-5 TGTGCCAGCAGTTACTCGTGGACAACCAATGGCTACACCTTC CASSYSWTTNGYTF
TRBD1 once TRBJ2-7 TRBV18 TGTGCCAGCTCCCCCATCGGGACAGGGACCCACGAGCAGTACTTC CASSPIGTGTHEQYF
TRBD2 - TRBJ2-1 TRBV7-9 TGTGCCAGCAGCTTAACTAGCGGGAGGGTTTCGAATGAGCAGTTCTTC CASSLTSGRVSNEQFF
- - TRBJ1-4 TRBV18 TGTGCCAGCTCACCCAAAACAGGTGGCGAAAAACTGTTTTTT CASSPKTGGEKLFF
TRBD1 - TRBJ1-2 TRBV18 TGTGCCAGCTCACCTGAGACAGGGAACTATGGCTACACCTTC CASSPETGNYGYTF
TRBD1 - TRBJ1-1 TRBV6-6 TGTGCCAGCAGTTACTCCGGGACAGCGCGGCGGAGAGCTTTCTTT CASSYSGTARRRAFF
TRBD1 - TRBJ1-1 TRBV7-2 TGTGCCTCATGCCTGGGACAGGGGATTTCAACTGAAGCTTTCTTT CASCLGQGISTEAFF
- - TRBJ1-6 TRBV6-5 TGTGCCAGCAACCGGGGTAATTCACCCCTCCACTTT CASNRGNSPLHF
- once TRBJ2-1 TRBV19 TGTGCCAGTAGTATCGGGCAGGGAAAGGCAAAGCAGTTCTTC CASSIGQGKAKQFF
- - TRBJ1-4 TRBV28 TGTGCCAGCAGTTCCCCCAGGGGTCCAACTAATGAAAAACTGTTTTTT CASSSPRGPTNEKLFF
- - TRBJ2-2 TRBV7-2 TGTGCCAGCAGCTTGGGGCTACACACCGGGGAGCTGTTTTTT CASSLGLHTGELFF
TRBD2 - TRBJ2-3 TRBV19 TGTGCCAGTAGCGCGACTAGCGGGGGACCAGATACGCAGTATTTT CASSATSGGPDTQYF
TRBD1 - TRBJ1-2 TRBV20-1 TGCAGTGCTACACAGGGGCTGGGCTACACCTTC CSATQGLGYTF
- - TRBJ1-1 TRBV7-3 TGTGCCAGCAGCGCAACAGGATACACTGAAGCTTTCTTT CASSATGYTEAFF
TRBD1 - TRBJ1-5 TRBV19 TGTGCCAGTAGCAAGCCCTCACAGGGGGCAAGGAGTCAGCCCCAGCATTTT CASSKPSQGARSQPQHF
TRBD1 - TRBJ1-5 TRBV7-2 TGTGCCAGCAGCTTAGATTTTGGACAGGGAAGTCAGCCCCAGCATTTT CASSLDFGQGSQPQHF
- - TRBJ1-1 TRBV11-2 TGTGCCAGCAGCCTATTCCCATCAGGCACTGAAGCTTTCTTT CASSLFPSGTEAFF
TRBD1 - TRBJ1-2 TRBV5-1 TGCGCCAGCAGCTTGGACATACCGACAGGGGTTTCATATGGCTACACCTTC CASSLDIPTGVSYGYTF
TRBD1 - TRBJ2-7 TRBV5-1 TGCGCCAGCAGCTTCGAGACAGGGGTATCATACGAGCAGTACTTC CASSFETGVSYEQYF
- few TRBJ1-1 TRBV20-1 TGCAGTGCTACCGCGGCCACTGAAGCTTTCTTT CSATAATEAFF
- - TRBJ2-1 TRBV28 TGTGCCAGCAGTTTATATTTACAGAACAATGAGCAGTTCTTC CASSLYLQNNEQFF
TRBD1 - TRBJ1-6 TRBV28 TGTGCCAGCAGATCGACAGGGAGAAATAATTCACCCCTCCACTTT CASRSTGRNNSPLHF
TRBD1 once TRBJ1-2 TRBV9 TGTGCCAGCAGCACCTCCGCGGACAGGGACGCTGGCGGCTACACCTTC CASSTSADRDAGGYTF
TRBD1 few TRBJ2-3 TRBV6-4 TGTGCCAGCAGCGGACAGGGGAGCACAGATACGCAGTATTTT CASSGQGSTDTQYF